This note documents a single T cell receptor beta chain sequence. The sample holds a few counts of this clone. Its binding antigen is unknown. No qualities accompany the bases; no much larger clone lies one base away. Via the germline V gene, CDR1 is ENHRY and CDR2 SYGVKD. V loses 6 bases at its end and J loses 1 base; junction bases beyond the gene matches: 8. Including the terminal cysteine and phenylalanine, the CDR3 comprises 15 residues. Here the CDR3 DNA is all that survives: 45 bases in frame from base 1. Participants in the prospective study were enrolled through a virtual design, were aged about 18 to 90 years, and lived in 24 United States geographic areas. To assign participants to cohorts, the prospective study relied on clinical history that participants themselves reported in a screening survey and a study questionnaire. Recovered participants in ImmuneRACE Cohort 3 were defined as having two consecutive negative NP/OP PCR tests, clearance from a healthcare professional, or resolution of symptoms. Mobile phlebotomists in the prospective study collected whole blood, serum and a nasopharyngeal or oropharyngeal swab from every participant. Participants in the prospective study had the option to provide additional blood draws and questionnaires over a roughly two-month period. Before DNA extraction, blood samples from the prospective study were shipped at room temperature or frozen.

This record belongs to a study of blood T cell repertoires in COVID-19 (dated by TCRdb to 2018 to 2020). Context from the whole study: Samples covering the acute and convalescent phases of COVID-19 were provided by collaborators in the United States, Italy and Spain. Nearly every sample came with metadata listing a de-identified subject ID, COVID-19 status, age in years and sex. The material from the prospective study consisted of cDNA or gDNA derived from T cells, B-cell-depleted T cells, or PBMCs. Deeply sampled blood TCRbeta repertoires from subjects exposed to, actively infected with, or recovered from COVID-19 were included in the dataset. A freely available public database, intended as a resource for researchers studying the immune response to SARS-CoV-2, is where the repertoires were released. Where HLA class I and class II types were available, the types were taken from metadata supplied by the sample provider, not from assay-based typing. The samples were drawn from the first 160 participants of the ongoing ImmuneRACE study and from some 1,300 subjects provided by 6 global collaborators.

TCRbeta CDR3 regions were amplified from genomic DNA using the immunoSEQ Assay, a bias-controlled multiplex PCR. On the authors' methods: The number of nucleated cells in each sample was estimated by amplification of reference gene primers within the assay. To quantify the absolute abundance of each unique TCRbeta CDR3 rearrangement, sequence reads were collapsed and filtered. For each sample, productive Simpson clonality was calculated by taking the square root of Simpson's diversity index across productive rearrangements. Held by TCRdb, this immuneACCESS table contains in-frame sequences only and omits some clones. Under half of the omission traces to an unresolved V gene where checked; the cause of the rest is unknown. The V and J calls and clone size are taken from that table; D and trimming were inferred from the DNA. A total of about 280,000 clones appear in this sample, 88% of them only once. Clones ranked in the top ten supply around 1% of the sample.

Results and caveats for the whole study, not just this receptor: How much clinical and demographic metadata was included differed by source and by participant, and the metadata was provided uncurated.

The sample comprised PBMCs or T cells enriched from blood (not recorded which). Recombination connected TRBV10-3 to TRBJ1-2, with 7 middle bases fitting TRBD1. The TCR sequence derives from a woman aged 25 to 45 who had recovered from COVID-19. The DNA reads TGTGCCATCAGGTTTGAGGCAGGGGGTAACTATGGCTACACCTTC. It is translated as CAIRFEAGGNYGYTF.